Each of the 16 T cell receptor beta chains below was sequenced from the same sample in a study of blood T cell repertoires in COVID-19. Sequencing was performed with immunoSEQ multiplex PCR; in TCRdb, only in-frame clones are kept and a portion is missing. The table includes some 300,000 clones, about 87% detected once. Sequencing used peripheral blood. These receptor sequences come from a woman aged 45-60 years with COVID-19, enrolled during active disease.

The genes are TRBV7-3 and TRBJ2-2; 9 bases line up with TRBD1. From germline, CDR1 is SGHTA and CDR2 FQGTGA. The CDR3 extends over 15 amino acids. V dropped 6 bases and J dropped 7; count of bases not matched to a gene: 9. CDR3 coding DNA: TGTGCCAGCAGGCCCGGGACAGGGCAAGGCGGGGAGCTGTTTTTT. Translation gives CASRPGTGQGGELFF.

This chain joins TRBV7-8 and TRBJ1-2; maybe TRBD1 (6 bases). This CDR3 comprises 13 residues. The V end lost 5 bases, the J end lost 8 bases, and 15 bases lay between the germline ends. Germline CDR1 and CDR2: SGHVS and FQNEAQ. This chain's CDR3 is CASSRLAGAGYTF. The CDR3 region has the DNA TGTGCCAGCAGCCGGCTCGCGGGGGCCGGCTACACCTTC. Full variable domain (missing parts from reference TRBV7-8 and TRBJ1-2): GAGVSQSPRYKVAKRGQDVALRCDPISGHVSLFWYQQALGQGPEFLTYFQNEAQLDKSGLPSDRFFAERPEGSVSTLKIQRTQQEDSAVYLCASSRLAGAGYTFGSGTRLTVV.

The chain recombines TRBV14 with TRBJ2-4, with TRBD1 matching 12 bases. Germline lookup yields CDR1 SGHDN and CDR2 FVKESK. CDR3 size: 17 residues. V was pared by 8 bases and J by 5 bases, with 13 bases of the junction left unmatched. The CDR3 loop is CASRPGQGAPGQNIQYF. The CDR3 nucleotides are TGTGCCAGCCGACCGGGACAGGGGGCTCCGGGGCAAAACATTCAGTACTTC.

The chain joins TRBV18 to TRBJ2-7, with D tentatively TRBD2 (5 bases). The CDR3 spans 12 residues. V was shortened by 8 bases and J by 5 bases, with 13 bases between the two germline ends. CDR1 and CDR2 (germline): KGHSH, LQKENI. In nucleotides, the CDR3 is TGTGCCAGCGGTAGGGCCGGGAACGAGCAGTACTTC. Protein: CASGRAGNEQYF.

The chain employs TRBV2 and TRBJ2-7; 15 nucleotides line up with TRBD2. Germline loops: CDR1 SNHLY, CDR2 FYNNEI. The ends lost 3 bases at V and 4 bases at J; junction bases unmatched: 7. The CDR3 totals 17 residues. The CDR3 nucleotides read TGTGCCAGCAGTGAGGAAGGACTAGCGGGAGGGTCATACGAGCAGTACTTC. The encoded protein is CASSEEGLAGGSYEQYF.

The chain joins TRBV11-2 to TRBJ2-2, with D perhaps matching TRBD1 (6 bases). Trimming cost V 5 bases and J 4 bases, with 14 bases left between them. The germline CDR1 and CDR2 sequences are SGHAT and FQNNGV. The CDR3 has 15 amino acids. CDR3 amino acids: CASSIQGRGTGELFF. The CDR3 nucleotides read TGTGCCAGCAGCATACAGGGAAGGGGCACCGGGGAGCTGTTTTTT.

This chain uses TRBV6-5 with TRBJ2-3; D not resolved. Germline CDR1 and CDR2: MNHEY and SVGAGI. V lost 7 bases, J lost 4 bases, and 9 bases lay in between. This CDR3 is 12 amino acids long. DNA for the CDR3: TGTGCCAGCATTAGTCCATCAGATACGCAGTATTTT. This gives the protein CASISPSDTQYF.

The chain carries TRBV29-1 and TRBJ2-7; perhaps TRBD1 as D (7 bases). The germline gives CDR1 SQVTM, CDR2 ANQGSEA. This CDR3 has 13 residues. The V gene lost 4 bases and the J gene lost 2 bases, with 12 bases spanning the gap. The CDR3 protein is CSVGFRGAYEQYF. CDR3 nucleotide sequence: TGCAGCGTTGGTTTCAGGGGGGCCTACGAGCAGTACTTC.

This chain's CDR3 is CASGDSHSYEQYF. In DNA, the CDR3 is TGCGCCAGTGGGGACTCCCACTCATACGAGCAGTACTTC. This chain connects TRBV10-1 to TRBJ2-7; possibly TRBD2 for D (6 bases). The germline V and J ends were trimmed by 9 bases and 4 bases, with 16 bases remaining between them. This CDR3 has 13 residues. Per germline, CDR1 WNHNN and CDR2 SYGVQD (reference sequence).

This clone came up once. V is TRBV20-1 and J is TRBJ2-3, with TRBD2 matching over 8 bases. This CDR3 region has 17 residues. Germline CDR1 is DFQATT and CDR2 is SNEGSKA (reference sequence). With 3 bases clipped from V and 3 bases from J, the junction kept 14 bases outside the gene matches. The chain's CDR3 is CSASPQRTSLATDTQYF. In DNA, the CDR3 is TGCAGTGCTAGTCCCCAAAGGACTAGCCTGGCGACAGATACGCAGTATTTT.

This clone occurred a few times. V and J are TRBV5-6 and TRBJ2-7; D is unclear. V gave up 3 bases and J gave up 3 bases, with 4 bases separating them. This CDR3 is built from 11 residues. The germline gives CDR1 SGHDT, CDR2 YYEEEE. The CDR3 DNA is TGTGCCAGCAGCTCGGTCTACGAGCAGTACTTC. Protein product: CASSSVYEQYF.

The chain combines TRBV10-1 with TRBJ2-3, with TRBD2 as a possible D gene (5 bases). V gave up 3 bases and J gave up 7 bases, with 14 bases separating them. CDR1 is WNHNN, CDR2 SYGVQD, per germline (reference sequence). CDR3 length: 14 residues. The CDR3 reads CASSEPLGMNTQYF. CDR3 DNA: TGCGCCAGCAGTGAACCCCTCGGGATGAATACGCAGTATTTT.

The rearrangement uses TRBV4-1 and TRBJ2-7; no clear D. The CDR3 is made up of 12 amino acids. V lost 3 bases, J lost 2 bases, and 5 bases lay in between. The germline CDR1 and CDR2 sequences are MGHRA and YSYEKL. In DNA form, the CDR3 reads TGCGCCAGCAGCCATCCCGCCTACGAGCAGTACTTC. It codes for CASSHPAYEQYF.

The chain uses TRBV6-2 or TRBV6-3 and TRBJ2-7; 8 nucleotides agree with TRBD1. CDR1 and CDR2 from the germline V gene are MNHEY and SVGEGT. This CDR3 has 15 residues. The V and J ends lost 0 bases and 3 bases, in that order; junction bases with no gene match: 4. The CDR3 sequence: CASSYSKQGVYEQYF. The CDR3 DNA reads TGTGCCAGCAGTTACTCGAAACAGGGGGTCTACGAGCAGTACTTC.

The chain employs TRBV12-3 or TRBV12-4 and TRBJ1-6, with a tentative D call TRBD1 (5 bases). The CDR3 runs to 13 residues. Trimming removed 6 bases from V and 6 bases from J, with 9 bases in between. In DNA form, the CDR3 reads TGTGCCAGCAGCGGACATGTTAATTCACCCCTCCACTTT. Translating it yields CASSGHVNSPLHF.

This chain joins TRBV30 and TRBJ1-1, with 8 nucleotides matching TRBD1. The ends lost 0 bases at V and 4 bases at J; junction bases unmatched: 1. The CDR3 covers 13 residues. Germline CDR1 is GTSNPN and CDR2 is SVGIG (reference sequence). CDR3 sequence: CAWSVQGVTEAFF. The CDR3 nucleotides are TGTGCCTGGAGTGTACAGGGGGTCACTGAAGCTTTCTTT.